Listed below are T cell receptor beta chains from one sample, sequenced in a study of shared clonotypes between healthy human individuals. Here immunoSEQ multiplex PCR was the method, and the copy in TCRdb shows in-frame clones only, minus some. The repertoire consists of over a million clones, with under 80% occurring once and the leading ten covering 1.4%. Sequences were obtained from memory CD4+ T cells sorted from blood. Receptor source: a man aged 18 to 29 in good health. Each CDR3 is given with its conserved first and last residue. The D gene is left open where the match is weak. Rows may omit the clone size; those that give it use once, few, many or a size class.

V,J,size,D,CDR3,DNA
TRBV10-2,TRBJ2-3,once,TRBD2,CASRTSGGPDTQYF,TGCGCCAGCAGGACTAGCGGGGGCCCAGATACGCAGTATTTT
TRBV12-1,TRBJ2-2,-,-,CASSYVRREGQNTGELFF,TGTGCCAGCAGCTACGTTCGGCGGGAGGGACAGAACACCGGGGAGCTGTTTTTT
TRBV30,TRBJ2-7,many,TRBD2,CAWMTSGLSYEQYF,TGTGCCTGGATGACTAGCGGGCTCTCCTACGAGCAGTACTTC
TRBV4-1,TRBJ2-7,-,TRBD1,CASSQVQGASYEQYF,TGCGCCAGCAGCCAAGTTCAGGGGGCATCGTACGAGCAGTACTTC
TRBV7-2,TRBJ2-3,-,-,CASSVGQERTQYF,TGTGCCAGCAGCGTTGGGCAGGAGCGGACGCAGTATTTT
TRBV11-2,TRBJ2-1,few,-,CASSLDPPGNGNEQFF,TGTGCCAGCAGCTTAGATCCCCCCGGAAACGGCAATGAGCAGTTCTTC
TRBV2,TRBJ1-6,-,TRBD1,CASRWEAGGPSSYNSPLHF,TGTGCCAGCAGGTGGGAGGCAGGGGGCCCGAGCTCCTATAATTCACCCCTCCACTTT
TRBV21-1,TRBJ2-7,-,-,CASSCPRGPYEQYF,TGTGCCAGCAGCTGCCCCAGAGGCCCCTACGAGCAGTACTTC
TRBV6-1,TRBJ2-7,-,-,CASSEGPGRFYEQYF,TGTGCCAGCAGTGAAGGCCCGGGGAGATTCTACGAGCAGTACTTC
TRBV30,TRBJ1-3,-,-,CAWSLGAGNTIYF,TGTGCCTGGAGTCTCGGGGCTGGAAACACCATATATTTT
TRBV11-2,TRBJ2-7,-,-,CASSLRRIYEQYF,TGTGCCAGCAGCTTACGGCGGATCTACGAGCAGTACTTC
TRBV27,TRBJ1-5,-,-,CASSLEGGYGQPQHF,TGTGCCAGCAGTTTAGAGGGAGGTTACGGTCAGCCCCAGCATTTT
TRBV7-9,TRBJ2-3,-,TRBD1,CASSSLTGSRPDTQYF,TGTGCCAGCAGCTCCCTGACAGGGAGCAGGCCAGATACGCAGTATTTT
TRBV4-2,TRBJ2-7,-,TRBD2,CASSQALILAGGREQYF,TGTGCCAGCAGCCAAGCTCTGATACTAGCGGGGGGGCGGGAGCAGTACTTC
TRBV6-6,TRBJ2-1,-,-,CASRGGNEQFF,TGTGCCAGCAGAGGTGGGAATGAGCAGTTCTTC
TRBV10-2,TRBJ2-1,few,-,CASRGGGVSYNEQFF,TGCGCCAGCAGAGGAGGCGGGGTTTCCTACAATGAGCAGTTCTTC
TRBV7-2,TRBJ2-2,-,TRBD2,CASSRTRTTGELFF,TGTGCCAGCAGCCGGACTAGGACCACCGGGGAGCTGTTTTTT
TRBV15,TRBJ2-5,-,-,CATSLVQGYQETQYF,TGTGCCACCAGCTTGGTGCAGGGGTACCAAGAGACCCAGTACTTC
TRBV21-1,TRBJ2-1,-,-,CASLTIPSYNEQFF,TGTGCCAGTCTGACCATTCCCTCCTACAATGAGCAGTTCTTC
TRBV7-2,TRBJ2-7,-,TRBD1,CASSYTTGVYEQYF,TGTGCCAGCAGCTACACGACAGGGGTCTACGAGCAGTACTTC
TRBV5-6,TRBJ2-3,-,TRBD2,CASSFTMGLAGASTDTQYF,TGTGCCAGCAGCTTCACGATGGGACTAGCGGGAGCTAGCACAGATACGCAGTATTTT
TRBV6-5,TRBJ2-1,-,-,CASSYLSGVNEQFF,TGTGCCAGCAGTTACTTATCCGGGGTCAATGAGCAGTTCTTC
TRBV18,TRBJ1-1,-,-,CASSPNRGSSLMNTEAFF,TGTGCCAGCTCACCAAACCGGGGATCCAGTCTAATGAACACTGAAGCTTTCTTT
TRBV7-8,TRBJ1-4,few,TRBD1,CASSSRTGGSEKLFF,TGTGCCAGCAGCTCGCGGACAGGGGGAAGCGAAAAACTGTTTTTT